Following are 18 T cell receptor beta chains from one sample sequenced in a study of spatial heterogeneity in lung cancer. Time point noted: sample taken at primary tumor resection. MiXCR, run by TCRdb on the 5' RACE reads, gives a single entry per CDR3 protein. The table has approximately 11,000 distinct CDR3 sequences, 3.5% to 4.5% seen once. The sample in question was PBMCs, obtained at surgery. The receptors here all came from a female donor with early-stage non-small cell lung cancer.

In this sample, this clonotype turned up many times. The chain is built from TRBV20-1 and TRBJ1-6; no clear D. Trimming took 4 bases from V and 3 from J, leaving 10 bases between them. The CDR3 sequence is 14 residues long. Germline V gene data show CDR1 as DFQATT and CDR2 as SNEGSKA (reference sequence). The DNA for the CDR3 is TGCAGTGCTATAGGATCACACTATAATTCACCCCTCCACTTT. Translating it yields CSAIGSHYNSPLHF.

In this sample, this clonotype turned up many times. The CDR3 is CASSDPRERSPLHF. Here the CDR3 DNA reads TGTGCCAGCAGTGATCCCAGGGAGCGTTCACCCCTCCACTTT. The chain is built from TRBV25-1 and TRBJ1-6; D perhaps matches TRBD1 (5 bases). V dropped 3 bases and J dropped 9 bases, with 12 bases sitting between them. Germline V gene data show CDR1 as MGHDK and CDR2 as SYGVNS. CDR3 size: 14 residues.

V usage is TRBV6-6 and J usage is TRBJ2-3; D is uncertain. Germline V gene sequence: CDR1 MNHNY, CDR2 SVGAGI (reference sequence). V dropped 2 bases and J dropped 14 bases, with 11 bases sitting between them. The CDR3 loop spans 11 amino acids. CDR3 sequence (DNA): TGTGCCAGCAGTTACGGTTCCGTATGGTATTTT. As protein: CASSYGSVWYF.

The sample holds many counts of this clonotype. The CDR3: CASSLLHASYEQYF. DNA of the CDR3: TGTGCCAGCAGCTTATTGCACGCTTCCTACGAGCAGTACTTC. J is TRBJ2-7 and V is TRBV7-2; no clear D gene. V gave up 2 bases and J gave up 1 base, with 9 bases separating them. Germline values: CDR1 SGHTA, CDR2 FQGNSA. The CDR3 sequence is 14 residues long.

This chain connects TRBV6-2 or TRBV6-3 to TRBJ2-2; D possibly corresponds to TRBD2 (6 bases). Germline V gene data show CDR1 as MNHEY and CDR2 as SVGEGT. CDR3 length: 18 residues. Trimming took off 6 bases at V and 6 bases at J, with 26 bases between the two ends. CDR3 sequence reads: CASRRGGLRLATAGELFF. The CDR3 DNA follows: TGTGCCAGCAGGAGAGGAGGGCTTAGACTCGCTACGGCCGGGGAGCTGTTTTTT.

There are many counts of this clonotype. The chain combines TRBV12-5 with TRBJ2-3, with TRBD2 matching over 13 bases. Germline lookup yields CDR1 LGHNT and CDR2 FRNRAP. V gave up 2 bases and J gave up 2 bases; unmatched junction bases: 4. This CDR3 spans 17 amino acids. The DNA of the CDR3 is TGTGCTAGTGGTTTGAGGACTAGCGGGGGCACCACAGATACGCAGTATTTT. Its protein product is CASGLRTSGGTTDTQYF.

This clonotype was detected ten times or more. The V gene is TRBV7-2, the J gene TRBJ2-5; D remains ambiguous. With 3 bases removed from V and 1 base from J, the gap between germline ends came to 6 bases. The CDR3 loop spans 13 amino acids. The germline gives CDR1 SGHTA, CDR2 FQGNSA. The CDR3 nucleotides are TGTGCCAGCAGCTTTGGCCGCCAAGAGACCCAGTACTTC. Protein product: CASSFGRQETQYF. Using reference TRBV7-2 and TRBJ2-5 for the parts outside the CDR3, the full variable domain is GAGVSQSPSNKVTEKGKDVELRCDPISGHTALYWYRQSLGQGLEFLIYFQGNSAPDKSGLPSDRFSAERTGGSVSTLTIQRTQQEDSAVYLCASSFGRQETQYFGPGTRLLVL.

The sample holds many counts of this clonotype. J is TRBJ2-3 and V is TRBV5-6; 7 nucleotides line up with TRBD1. This CDR3 is built from 17 residues. Germline V gene sequence: CDR1 SGHDT, CDR2 YYEEEE. V was clipped by 1 base and J by 2 bases; unmatched bases: 10. The CDR3 DNA is TGTGCCAGCAGCTTGACCACAGGGGCTCAGACCACAGATACGCAGTATTTT. This translates into CASSLTTGAQTTDTQYF.

In its sample, this clonotype was seen many times. The V call is TRBV19, the J call TRBJ2-2; D gene ambiguous. This CDR3 spans 15 amino acids. The germline V and J ends were trimmed by 5 bases and 0 bases, with 10 bases remaining between them. CDR1 is LNHDA and CDR2 is SQIVND in the germline V gene (reference sequence). The DNA of the CDR3 is TGTGCCAGTAGTCTCAGCCACGCGAACACCGGGGAGCTGTTTTTT. The encoded protein is CASSLSHANTGELFF.

This clonotype was detected ten times or more. The chain joins TRBV20-1 to TRBJ1-1, with 11 bases that match TRBD1. This CDR3 is 16 amino acids long. The ends lost 6 bases at V and 4 bases at J; junction bases unmatched: 13. CDR1 is DFQATT, CDR2 SNEGSKA, per germline (reference sequence). CDR3 region: CSATGTGGAGGTEAFF. DNA for the CDR3: TGCAGTGCCACCGGGACAGGGGGTGCTGGGGGCACTGAAGCTTTCTTT.

This clonotype was seen repeatedly, ten times or more. V gene TRBV9 combines with J gene TRBJ2-3; D is perhaps TRBD1 or TRBD2 (5 bases each). The V end lost 2 bases, the J end lost 0 bases, and 10 bases lay between the germline ends. Germline loops: CDR1 SGDLS, CDR2 YYNGEE. The CDR3 spans 15 residues. CDR3 sequence (DNA): TGTGCCAGCAGCGTTCGGGGCGTCAGCACAGATACGCAGTATTTT. Protein: CASSVRGVSTDTQYF.

This clonotype occurred many times. The gene calls are TRBV10-2 and TRBJ1-2, with 8 bases fitting TRBD1. V lost 6 bases to trimming and J lost 4 bases; unmatched junction nucleotides: 10. Germline CDR1 is WSHSY and CDR2 is SAAADI. This CDR3 has 15 amino acids. The CDR3 coding sequence is TGCGCCAGCAGGAAAGACAGGGGAGAGAGCTATGGCTACACCTTC. This gives the protein CASRKDRGESYGYTF.

This clonotype appeared a few times. V usage is TRBV19 and J usage is TRBJ1-5; no reliable D call. The CDR3 sequence is 14 residues long. V was shortened by 5 bases and J by 0 bases, with 8 bases between the two germline ends. Germline values: CDR1 LNHDA, CDR2 SQIVND (reference sequence). The CDR3 loop is CASSWPDSNQPQHF. In nucleotides, the CDR3 is TGTGCCAGTAGTTGGCCCGATAGCAATCAGCCCCAGCATTTT.

This clonotype was observed at least ten times. V usage is TRBV7-9 and J usage is TRBJ1-6; perhaps TRBD1 as D (5 bases). Germline V gene lookup returns CDR1 SEHNR and CDR2 FQNEAQ (reference sequence). CDR3 length: 13 amino acids. V shed 7 bases and J shed 6 bases, with 10 bases lying between them. The chain's CDR3 is CASTPQVNSPLHF. CDR3 coding DNA: TGTGCCAGCACACCACAGGTTAATTCACCCCTCCACTTT. Filled out from reference TRBV7-9 and TRBJ1-6, the complete variable domain reads DTGVSQNPRHKITKRGQNVTFRCDPISEHNRLYWYRQTLGQGPEFLTYFQNEAQLEKSRLLSDRFSAERPKGSFSTLEIQRTEQGDSAMYLCASTPQVNSPLHFGNGTRLTVT.

This clonotype was observed at least ten times. The J gene is TRBJ2-3, the V gene TRBV18, with D perhaps matching TRBD1 or TRBD2 (5 bases each). Trimming pared 4 bases from V and 5 bases from J, leaving 13 bases between. Germline CDR1 and CDR2: KGHSH and LQKENI. The CDR3 totals 14 residues. CDR3 loop: CASSLEPGRDTQYF. In DNA form, the CDR3 reads TGTGCCAGCTCACTCGAGCCAGGGAGAGATACGCAGTATTTT.

This clonotype is medium-sized. This sequence joins TRBV2 and TRBJ2-3; TRBD1 or TRBD2 may be the D gene (7 bases each). The germline V and J ends were trimmed by 5 bases and 4 bases, with 22 bases remaining between them. The CDR3 extends over 17 amino acids. Germline values: CDR1 SNHLY, CDR2 FYNNEI. CDR3 in DNA: TGTGCCAGCAGTTCCGCGAGGGGGCGGGAGTATCCAGATACGCAGTATTTT. Amino acid sequence: CASSSARGREYPDTQYF.

This clonotype has a handful of counts. The chain links TRBV24-1 to TRBJ2-1; D ambiguous. From germline, CDR1 is KGHDR and CDR2 SFDVKD. This CDR3 is built from 17 residues. With 3 bases removed from V and 4 bases from J, the gap between germline ends came to 18 bases. The CDR3 DNA reads TGTGCCACCAGTGATCCTTATCGACGGCTCGGGTACAATGAGCAGTTCTTC. Its translation is CATSDPYRRLGYNEQFF.

This clonotype was seen ten or more times. This chain connects TRBV12-3 or TRBV12-4 to TRBJ1-1; weak D call: TRBD1 (6 bases). The length of the CDR3 is 12 residues. V shed 5 bases and J shed 6 bases, with 10 bases lying between them. The CDR3 DNA is TGTGCCAGCAGTACCGGGACACCTGAAGCTTTCTTT. This translates into CASSTGTPEAFF.